Listed below are T cell receptor beta chains from one sample, sequenced in a study of blood T cells in healthy people across ages. Each CDR3 protein gets one entry after TCRdb re-called the 5' RACE reads with MiXCR. The data hold roughly 1.5 million distinct CDR3 sequences, with roughly 43% observed a single time. The sequencing input was blood. Source of these receptors: a woman between 18 and 29 years old in good health. The CDR3 runs from the conserved cysteine through the conserved F or W. D genes are given only for firm matches. Rows may omit the clone size; those that give it use once, few, many or a size class.

d_call,clone_size,j_call,v_call,cdr3_nt,cdr3_aa
.,few,TRBJ2-1,TRBV18,TGTGCCAGCTCACCCCGGATTGGGGGCGGCGAGCAGTTCTTC,CASSPRIGGGEQFF
TRBD1,.,TRBJ2-7,TRBV7-9,TGTGCCAGCAGCCGCACTCAGACAGGGCACACCTACGAGCAGTACTTC,CASSRTQTGHTYEQYF
.,once,TRBJ1-1,TRBV20-1,TGCAGTGCTAGGGGCTTAAACAGGAACACTGAAGCTTTCTTT,CSARGLNRNTEAFF
TRBD1,.,TRBJ1-4,TRBV20-1,TGCAGTGCTAGGCTGGGACAGGAGGGGGAAAAACTGTTTTTT,CSARLGQEGEKLFF
.,.,TRBJ1-1,TRBV3-1,TGTGCCAGCAGCCAAGGTACTCGCATCACTGAAGCTTTCTTT,CASSQGTRITEAFF
.,.,TRBJ2-7,TRBV5-6,TGTGCCAGCAGCTTGGGACGGGAGTACGACGAGCAGTACTTC,CASSLGREYDEQYF
.,few,TRBJ1-1,TRBV15,TGTGCCACCAGCAGAGATGGGTTATCAACTTTCTTT,CATSRDGLSTFF
.,.,TRBJ2-3,TRBV9,TGTGCCAGCAGCGTTGAGGCGGGCACGCAGTATTTT,CASSVEAGTQYF
.,few,TRBJ2-7,TRBV29-1,TGCAGCTCCATAGGGGACTCCTACGAGCAGTACTTC,CSSIGDSYEQYF
TRBD2,.,TRBJ2-1,TRBV6-2/TRBV6-3,TGTGCCAGCAGCAGAGCGGGGTCCGTCTCCTACAATGAGCAGTTCTTC,CASSRAGSVSYNEQFF
.,once,TRBJ2-1,TRBV5-5,TGTGCCAGTGGGTTTAGGGGGGGCCGGAGTGAGCAGTTCTTC,CASGFRGGRSEQFF
.,few,TRBJ2-1,TRBV5-1,TGCGCCAGCAGCTTGGTTCTGGCAGGCGACGGCAATGAGCAGTTCTTC,CASSLVLAGDGNEQFF
.,few,TRBJ2-3,TRBV6-1,TGTGCCAGCAGGACCCTCGTCGGAGATACGCAGTATTTT,CASRTLVGDTQYF
.,.,TRBJ1-1,TRBV9,TGTGCCAGCAGCCCCAGTGGGTTGAACACTGAAGCTTTCTTT,CASSPSGLNTEAFF
.,.,TRBJ2-7,TRBV20-1,TGCAGTGCTAGAGAGATCCTCTACGAGCAGTACTTC,CSAREILYEQYF
.,few,TRBJ1-4,TRBV6-2/TRBV6-3,TGTGCCAGCAGTTACGAGACGGCAACTAATGAAAAACTGTTTTTT,CASSYETATNEKLFF
TRBD1,.,TRBJ2-3,TRBV27,TGTGCCAGCAGTTTATTGATCGGCAGGGGGCGCGGAGATACGCAGTATTTT,CASSLLIGRGRGDTQYF
.,.,TRBJ2-5,TRBV4-1,TGCGCCAGCAGCCAAGAAGGCAGGGCCAATGAGCAGTACTTC,CASSQEGRANEQYF
.,.,TRBJ2-5,TRBV20-1,TGCAGTGCTAGAGATAAGAAGTGGGTTCAAGAGACCCAGTACTTC,CSARDKKWVQETQYF
TRBD2,.,TRBJ2-5,TRBV27,TGTGCCGGCAGTAGACTAGCGGGGAGTGGGACCCAGTACTTC,CAGSRLAGSGTQYF
.,.,TRBJ1-2,TRBV18,TGTGCCAGCTCACCCGACAGGAGTCCGGCCGGCTACACCTTC,CASSPDRSPAGYTF
.,.,TRBJ2-1,TRBV6-5,TGTGCCAGCAGTTCCCGGATGGGAGTCAGTGAGCAGTTCTTC,CASSSRMGVSEQFF
.,.,TRBJ1-1,TRBV6-2/TRBV6-3,TGTGCCAGCTCTTTTATGATCAGGGTTTCAGCTTTCTTT,CASSFMIRVSAFF
.,few,TRBJ1-2,TRBV4-1,TGCGCCAGCAGCCTCACTTCGGGAACCCTCCTGGGGGGCTACACCTTC,CASSLTSGTLLGGYTF
.,.,TRBJ1-1,TRBV28,TGTGCCAGCACGGAGCTAACGGGGGGTATTGACACTGAAGCTTTCTTT,CASTELTGGIDTEAFF
.,.,TRBJ1-2,TRBV7-2,TGTGCCAGCAGTTTTCCCCAGAGCTATGGCTACACCTTC,CASSFPQSYGYTF